This TCR beta chain appears in the sequencing data of a study of PD-1 blockade in classical Hodgkin lymphoma. General study findings and limits: Complete responders had baseline diversity similar to newly diagnosed patients. What caused the repertoire differences, perhaps disease activity or prior therapy, remains undefined.

Measured with immunoSEQ multiplex PCR; TCRdb has only the in-frame clones, and not every one. The sample records 25,000 to 30,000 clones, about three quarters being singletons. Germline lookup yields CDR1 MNHNS and CDR2 SASEGT. The CDR3 totals 17 residues. With V trimmed by 4 bases and J by 0 bases, 8 bases remained unmatched. On this clone: Its antigen is unidentified.

Each patient's relapse followed autologous stem cell transplantation, and brentuximab vedotin exposure varied. Investigators isolated CD4+ T cells from thawed PBMCs through magnetic negative selection. This chain uses TRBV6-1 with TRBJ1-5; the match to TRBD1 covers 8 bases. The sample was CD4+ T cells from blood, taken at baseline. The clonotype comes from a human donor with classical Hodgkin lymphoma. In nucleotides, the CDR3 is TGTGCCAGCAGTGCAGGGGGCGGGGGTTTTAGCAATCAGCCCCAGCATTTT. It yields the protein CASSAGGGGFSNQPQHF.